These 22 T cell receptor beta chains came from one sample sequenced in a study of blood T cells in healthy people across ages. A J-beta primer mix and a sample-barcoded 5' primer were used in a second PCR of roughly 7 to 12 cycles. Using its own MiXCR run on the 5' RACE reads, TCRdb lists one record per CDR3 protein. The data show roughly 800,000 distinct CDR3 sequences, with about 62% seen just once and about 20% held by the top ten. Sequenced: blood. Receptor source: a man aged 25 to 40 in good health.

The rearrangement links TRBV7-2 to TRBJ2-1; no definite D call. The germline CDR1 and CDR2 sequences are SGHTA and FQGNSA. V was pared by 5 bases and J by 6 bases, with 8 bases between. This CDR3 has 12 amino acids. The DNA for the CDR3 is TGTGCCAGCAGCCGAAAAGCCAATGAGCAGTTCTTC. Amino acid sequence: CASSRKANEQFF. The complete variable domain, with remaining parts taken from reference TRBV7-2 and TRBJ2-1, reads GAGVSQSPSNKVTEKGKDVELRCDPISGHTALYWYRQSLGQGLEFLIYFQGNSAPDKSGLPSDRFSAERTGGSVSTLTIQRTQQEDSAVYLCASSRKANEQFFGPGTRLTVL.

This clonotype occurred a few times. The rearrangement uses TRBV24-1 and TRBJ2-1, with D perhaps matching TRBD1 (5 bases). V was clipped by 4 bases and J by 12 bases, with 18 bases between them. This CDR3 spans 14 amino acids. Germline V CDR1 and CDR2: KGHDR, SFDVKD. The CDR3 loop reads CATSEPSGPDRQFF. CDR3 bases: TGTGCCACCAGTGAACCCTCAGGGCCAGATCGGCAGTTCTTC.

The chain is built from TRBV5-6 and TRBJ1-5; the D gene is possibly TRBD1 (6 bases). This CDR3 spans 14 amino acids. Germline V lookup: CDR1 SGHDT, CDR2 YYEEEE. The germline V and J ends were trimmed by 1 base and 5 bases, with 10 bases remaining between them. The CDR3 bases are TGTGCCAGCAGCTTGACAGGGTGGGATCAGCCCCAGCATTTT. Its translation is CASSLTGWDQPQHF.

The CDR3 loop is CASSDGGLAGHEQYF. The CDR3 DNA is TGTGCCAGCTCGGATGGAGGACTAGCGGGCCACGAGCAGTACTTC. The V call is TRBV18, the J call TRBJ2-7, with 11 bases lining up with TRBD2. In germline, CDR1 is KGHSH, CDR2 LQKENI. Trimming at V came to 6 bases and at J to 5 bases, leaving 9 bases not matched to a gene. The length of the CDR3 is 15 residues.

The V gene is TRBV3-1, the J gene TRBJ2-2; 8 positions agree with TRBD2. J lost 5 bases, V lost 3 bases, and 5 bases had no gene match. The germline V gene encodes CDR1 LGHDT and CDR2 YNNKEL (reference sequence). The CDR3 consists of 15 residues. The CDR3 coding sequence is TGTGCCAGCAGCCAGACGGGAGGGCCAACCGGGGAGCTGTTTTTT. Translated, it gives CASSQTGGPTGELFF.

This clonotype was recorded at least ten times. The rearrangement links TRBV13 to TRBJ2-7; the D gene could be TRBD1 or TRBD2 (5 bases each). Trimming shortened V by 5 bases and J by 2 bases, and 10 bases separated the two germline ends. This CDR3 has 13 amino acids. Germline CDR1 and CDR2: PRHDT and FYEKMQ (reference sequence). The CDR3 region is CASSPRGPYEQYF. CDR3 nucleotide sequence: TGTGCCAGCAGCCCACGGGGCCCCTACGAGCAGTACTTC.

The gene calls are TRBV5-1 and TRBJ1-2, with D maybe TRBD1 (6 bases). Per germline, CDR1 SGHRS and CDR2 YFSETQ. There are 15 residues in the CDR3. The V gene lost 5 bases and the J gene lost 3 bases, with 17 bases spanning the gap. CDR3: CASSPDRQWDYGYTF. The CDR3 bases are TGCGCCAGCAGTCCAGACAGGCAGTGGGACTATGGCTACACCTTC.

CDR3 loop: CASSSGLAFLTGELFF. CDR3 nucleotides: TGTGCCAGCAGCTCCGGACTAGCGTTTCTCACCGGGGAGCTGTTTTTT. The gene calls are TRBV7-9 and TRBJ2-2; 9 bases agree with TRBD2. Unmatched junction bases numbered 7, after V lost 4 bases and J lost 4 bases. Germline values: CDR1 SEHNR, CDR2 FQNEAQ (reference sequence). CDR3 length: 16 residues.

About this clonotype: Since a much larger clone is just one base distant, this may be a read error. V is TRBV7-6 and J is TRBJ2-1; TRBD1 might be the D (6 bases). The CDR3 has 13 amino acids. V was trimmed by 4 bases and J by 9 bases, leaving 13 bases between them. CDR1 and CDR2 from the germline V gene are SGHVS and FNYEAQ. CDR3 bases: TGTGCCAGCAGCTGGGTGGAAGGGGGTGAGCAGTTCTTC. Protein product: CASSWVEGGEQFF.

This chain uses TRBV29-1 with TRBJ2-3; TRBD1 or TRBD2 may be the D gene (6 bases each). The CDR3 loop spans 15 amino acids. The V end was cut by 8 bases, the J end by 4 bases, with 22 bases between. The V gene's germline CDR1 is SQVTM and CDR2 ANQGSEA. The CDR3 DNA is TGCAGCACTCAAGTGTTGAGGGGGGAACCAGATACGCAGTATTTT. Translation gives CSTQVLRGEPDTQYF.

The genes are TRBV28 and TRBJ2-5; D tentatively reads TRBD1 or TRBD2 (5 bases each). Looked up from germline, CDR1 is MDHEN and CDR2 is SYDVKM. There are 16 residues in the CDR3. V shed 1 base and J shed 5 bases, with 17 bases lying between them. DNA for the CDR3: TGTGCCAGCAGTTTATCCCCGGGTTCGGGGCGGGAGACCCAGTACTTC. It translates to CASSLSPGSGRETQYF.

This clonotype appeared a few times. The rearrangement links TRBV12-5 to TRBJ2-4, with 8 bases that match TRBD1. Germline V CDR1 and CDR2: LGHNT, FRNRAP. V lost 9 bases, J lost 7 bases, and 5 bases stayed unmatched. The CDR3 length is 12 residues. The CDR3 sequence is CASENRGNIQYF. Written as DNA, the CDR3 is TGTGCTAGCGAAAACAGGGGGAACATTCAGTACTTC. The entire variable domain, with the rest obtained from reference TRBV12-5 and TRBJ2-4, is as follows: DARVTQTPRHKVTEMGQEVTMRCQPILGHNTVFWYRQTMMQGLELLAYFRNRAPLDDSGMPKDRFSAEMPDATLATLKIQPSEPRDSAVYFCASENRGNIQYFGAGTRLSVL.

This chain links TRBV20-1 with TRBJ1-1, with no clear D. V gave up 0 bases and J gave up 7 bases, with 9 bases separating them. Germline V lookup: CDR1 DFQATT, CDR2 SNEGSKA (reference sequence). This CDR3 spans 12 amino acids. CDR3 sequence: CSARDLSGEAFF. The CDR3 bases are TGCAGTGCTAGAGATTTATCAGGTGAAGCTTTCTTT.

A few counts support this clonotype. The CDR3 DNA follows: TGCAGCGTTGAATCAGGGGGCGGCTACACCTTC. Translation gives CSVESGGGYTF. This chain links TRBV29-1 with TRBJ1-2; 8 bases match TRBD1. Germline lookup yields CDR1 SQVTM and CDR2 ANQGSEA. The V segment lost 2 bases and the J segment 8 bases; nucleotides outside the gene matches: 1. This CDR3 is built from 11 residues.

This clonotype showed up many times. V and J are TRBV5-1 and TRBJ2-7; D is possibly TRBD2 (6 bases). CDR1 is SGHRS and CDR2 is YFSETQ in the germline V gene. Deletions cut 0 bases from V and 2 bases from J, with 9 bases between. The CDR3 is 14 amino acids. The CDR3 loop reads CASSLEGGTYEQYF. Written as DNA, the CDR3 is TGCGCCAGCAGCTTGGAGGGCGGGACCTACGAGCAGTACTTC.

The CDR3 DNA reads as TGTGCCAGCAGTTCCGGACAGGGGTTACACGAAGCTTTCTTT. This gives the protein CASSSGQGLHEAFF. The rearrangement uses TRBV6-5 and TRBJ1-1; 9 nucleotides match TRBD1. The J segment lost 8 bases and the V segment lost 4 bases, leaving 8 bases of the junction unmatched. The CDR3 extends over 14 amino acids. Germline CDR1 reads MNHEY; CDR2 reads SVGAGI.

The V gene is TRBV28, the J gene TRBJ2-1, with D perhaps TRBD1 (6 bases). Trimming cost V 6 bases and J 13 bases, with 13 bases left between them. Germline CDR1 and CDR2: MDHEN and SYDVKM. The CDR3 is 11 residues long. DNA for the CDR3: TGTGCCAGCAGGCTCCGGGACACACAGTTCTTC. Translation gives CASRLRDTQFF.

This clonotype was counted a single time. This sequence joins TRBV7-2 and TRBJ2-1, with 8 positions matching TRBD1. The CDR3 loop spans 10 amino acids. Losses at the gene ends were 5 bases for V and 15 bases for J; bases not matched to a gene: 3. Germline V gene lookup returns CDR1 SGHTA and CDR2 FQGNSA. CDR3 sequence reads: CASSTGTGFF. In DNA form, the CDR3 reads TGTGCCAGCAGCACCGGGACAGGGTTCTTC.

This rearrangement joins TRBV9 to TRBJ2-1; no clear D gene. The germline V gene has CDR1 SGDLS and CDR2 YYNGEE. Trimming took 3 bases from V and 5 from J, leaving 15 bases between them. The CDR3 covers 15 residues. CDR3 in DNA: TGTGCCAGCAGCGGGAGCCTCGGGCCCAACAATGAGCAGTTCTTC. As protein: CASSGSLGPNNEQFF.

About this clonotype itself: A much more abundant neighbour one base away suggests this may be a read error. This chain connects TRBV20-1 to TRBJ2-5; tentatively, D is TRBD2 (5 bases). With the DNA end fitting TRBJ2-7 better, the J assignment may be wrong. From germline, CDR1 is DFQATT and CDR2 SNEGSKA (reference sequence). This CDR3 region has 14 residues. This CDR3 is CSARERGSNYEQYF. The DNA for the CDR3 is TGCAGTGCTAGAGAGCGAGGGTCTAACTACGAGCAGTACTTC.

This clonotype has a handful of counts. This rearrangement joins TRBV28 to TRBJ2-7, with D perhaps given as TRBD1 or TRBD2 (5 bases each). Deletions cut 9 bases from V and 0 bases from J, with 15 bases between. The germline gives CDR1 MDHEN, CDR2 SYDVKM. The CDR3 sequence is 14 residues long. This CDR3 reads CASRRTGTSYEQYF. In DNA, the CDR3 is TGTGCCAGTCGCCGGACGGGGACCTCCTACGAGCAGTACTTC.

The chain is built from TRBV28 and TRBJ2-7; 8 nucleotides align to TRBD2. Germline V gene lookup returns CDR1 MDHEN and CDR2 SYDVKM. V lost 6 bases and J lost 2; bases outside the gene matches: 12. The CDR3 length is 16 residues. The CDR3 is CASSTSPSGRTYEQYF. CDR3 sequence (DNA): TGTGCCAGCAGCACCTCCCCTAGCGGGCGCACCTACGAGCAGTACTTC.